The 28 T cell receptor beta chains below were found in one sample sequenced in a study of T cell changes during pregnancy in multiple sclerosis. Clones were read by immunoSEQ multiplex PCR, and TCRdb kept only the in-frame ones, dropping some. The sample lists some 110,000 clones; just under 95% were seen once. This sample comprised peripheral blood, obtained after pregnancy. These receptors were obtained from a female donor with multiple sclerosis, enrolled in a pregnancy study.

This chain links TRBV5-1 with TRBJ1-5; D ambiguous. V was pared by 0 bases and J by 5 bases, with 15 bases between. The CDR3 sequence is 16 residues long. In germline, CDR1 is SGHRS, CDR2 YFSETQ. This chain's CDR3 is CASSLAGGERDQPQHF. DNA of the CDR3: TGCGCCAGCAGCTTGGCTGGTGGGGAGCGGGATCAGCCCCAGCATTTT.

The chain couples TRBV5-1 to TRBJ1-6, with 7 positions matching TRBD1. J was trimmed by 7 bases and V by 2 bases; bases with no gene match: 9. The CDR3 covers 16 residues. Germline values: CDR1 SGHRS, CDR2 YFSETQ. CDR3 sequence: CASSLTPTGPNSPLHF. Here the CDR3 DNA reads TGCGCCAGCAGCTTAACTCCGACAGGGCCCAATTCACCCCTCCACTTT. Using reference TRBV5-1 and TRBJ1-6 for the parts outside the CDR3, the full variable domain is KAGVTQTPRYLIKTRGQQVTLSCSPISGHRSVSWYQQTPGQGLQFLFEYFSETQRNKGNFPGRFSGRQFSNSRSEMNVSTLELGDSALYLCASSLTPTGPNSPLHFGNGTRLTVT.

This chain connects TRBV10-3 to TRBJ2-1; 9 positions agree with TRBD2. J lost 7 bases, V lost 2 bases, and 6 bases had no gene match. CDR1 and CDR2 (germline): ENHRY, SYGVKD. The CDR3 is 15 residues long. CDR3 amino acids: CAISEVSGSRNEQFF. CDR3 nucleotide sequence: TGTGCCATCAGTGAGGTTAGCGGGAGTAGGAATGAGCAGTTCTTC.

V gene TRBV10-3 combines with J gene TRBJ1-2, with 9 bases that match TRBD1. The CDR3 length is 13 residues. From germline, CDR1 is ENHRY and CDR2 SYGVKD. V dropped 8 bases and J dropped 5; count of bases not matched to a gene: 6. The CDR3 nucleotides read TGTGCCATCGATCCCGGGACAGGGTATGGCTACACCTTC. Protein: CAIDPGTGYGYTF.

The V gene is TRBV5-1, the J gene TRBJ2-7, with 9 bases aligning to TRBD1. The length of the CDR3 is 13 residues. Germline CDR1 reads SGHRS; CDR2 reads YFSETQ. Unmatched junction bases numbered 2, after V lost 4 bases and J lost 3 bases. The CDR3 sequence is CASSTGGNYEQYF. In DNA, the CDR3 is TGCGCCAGCAGCACAGGGGGCAACTACGAGCAGTACTTC. Full variable domain (missing parts from reference TRBV5-1 and TRBJ2-7): KAGVTQTPRYLIKTRGQQVTLSCSPISGHRSVSWYQQTPGQGLQFLFEYFSETQRNKGNFPGRFSGRQFSNSRSEMNVSTLELGDSALYLCASSTGGNYEQYFGPGTRLTVT.

This rearrangement joins TRBV9 to TRBJ2-5; the match to TRBD2 covers 7 bases. The germline V gene encodes CDR1 SGDLS and CDR2 YYNGEE. The CDR3 totals 15 residues. The CDR3 DNA sequence: TGTGGGAGCAGCGTTTATGGGGGGGTGGGGGAGACCCAGTACTTC. It codes for CGSSVYGGVGETQYF.

This chain joins TRBV7-6 and TRBJ1-4; no definite D call. The V gene's germline CDR1 is SGHVS and CDR2 FNYEAQ. The CDR3 is 15 residues long. Trimming left V 3 bases short and J 4 bases short, with 12 bases between. CDR3 DNA: TGTGCCAGCAGCTTTAGCGGCGGGGTTAATGAAAAACTGTTTTTT. Its translation is CASSFSGGVNEKLFF.

The chain has TRBV5-1 and TRBJ1-6, with D hard to call. Germline loops: CDR1 SGHRS, CDR2 YFSETQ. The V end lost 4 bases, the J end lost 10 bases, and 18 bases lay between the germline ends. CDR3 length: 15 residues. CDR3 in DNA: TGCGCCAGCAGCCGGGTCTCAGTACGGGAATCACCCCTCCACTTT. Its protein product is CASSRVSVRESPLHF.

This sequence joins TRBV11-1 and TRBJ2-7, with 7 bases fitting TRBD1. The CDR3 totals 12 residues. V lost 5 bases to trimming and J lost 6 bases; unmatched junction nucleotides: 4. The V gene's germline CDR1 is SGHAT and CDR2 FQDESV (reference sequence). CDR3 in amino acids: CASSQGVSEQYF. For the CDR3, the DNA is TGTGCCAGCAGCCAGGGGGTGAGCGAGCAGTACTTC.

V is TRBV27 and J is TRBJ2-7, with 7 positions matching TRBD1. Looked up from germline, CDR1 is MNHEY and CDR2 is SMNVEV (reference sequence). The length of the CDR3 is 18 residues. Trimming at V came to 3 bases and at J to 4 bases, leaving 18 bases not matched to a gene. The CDR3: CASSFRGPLDRAPYEQYF. The CDR3 DNA reads TGTGCCAGCAGTTTTAGGGGACCCCTCGACAGGGCCCCTTACGAGCAGTACTTC.

The rearrangement links TRBV7-9 to TRBJ2-2; 8 bases map to TRBD1. The J segment lost 2 bases and the V segment lost 2 bases, leaving 4 bases of the junction unmatched. CDR1 and CDR2 from the germline V gene are SEHNR and FQNEAQ (reference sequence). The CDR3 contains 16 residues. CDR3 DNA: TGTGCCAGCAGCTTACAGGGGGCGATCAACACCGGGGAGCTGTTTTTT. The encoded protein is CASSLQGAINTGELFF.

The table lists this clone with a few counts. The chain employs TRBV29-1 and TRBJ1-1; D is unresolved. Per the germline V gene, CDR1 is SQVTM and CDR2 is ANQGSEA. CDR3 length: 13 amino acids. The V and J ends lost 4 bases and 11 bases respectively, with 20 bases between them. In DNA form, the CDR3 reads TGCAGCGTTGGTCCCTGGCGCCCCGGAGGGGCTTTCTTT. It translates to CSVGPWRPGGAFF. Looking up the rest from reference TRBV29-1 and TRBJ1-1 gives the full variable domain: SAVISQKPSRDICQRGTSLTIQCQVDSQVTMMFWYRQQPGQSLTLIATANQGSEATYESGFVIDKFPISRPNLTFSTLTVSNMSPEDSSIYLCSVGPWRPGGAFFGQGTRLTVV.

This rearrangement joins TRBV30 to TRBJ1-5, with 8 bases that match TRBD1. The CDR3 consists of 13 residues. Germline V gives CDR1 GTSNPN, CDR2 SVGIG (reference sequence). With V trimmed by 5 bases and J by 7 bases, 7 bases remained unmatched. CDR3 DNA: TGTGCCTGGGCCGACAGGGGTGGCCAGCCCCAGCATTTT. Translated: CAWADRGGQPQHF.

The chain carries TRBV6-5 and TRBJ1-4; the match to TRBD1 covers 7 bases. Germline V gives CDR1 MNHEY, CDR2 SVGAGI. This CDR3 has 12 amino acids. With V trimmed by 5 bases and J by 8 bases, 2 bases remained unmatched. CDR3 residues: CASSRGREKLFF. The CDR3 DNA sequence: TGTGCCAGCAGTAGGGGGCGGGAAAAACTGTTTTTT.

This clone came up once. The J gene is TRBJ1-6, the V gene TRBV5-1; 11 nucleotides match TRBD1. From germline, CDR1 is SGHRS and CDR2 YFSETQ. The CDR3 is made up of 15 amino acids. V lost 1 base and J lost 12; bases outside the gene matches: 6. CDR3 region: CASSLSGTGGLPLHF. Written as DNA, the CDR3 is TGCGCCAGCAGCTTGTCCGGGACAGGGGGTTTACCCCTCCACTTT.

The rearrangement uses TRBV7-8 and TRBJ2-2; 7 nucleotides agree with TRBD1. CDR1 and CDR2 (germline): SGHVS, FQNEAQ. J gave up 1 base and V 0 bases, and 2 bases lay outside the gene matches. This CDR3 has 16 residues. CDR3: CASSLARDRNTGELFF. CDR3 in DNA: TGTGCCAGCAGCTTAGCTAGGGACAGGAACACCGGGGAGCTGTTTTTT. The full variable domain, its missing parts supplied by reference TRBV7-8 and TRBJ2-2, is GAGVSQSPRYKVAKRGQDVALRCDPISGHVSLFWYQQALGQGPEFLTYFQNEAQLDKSGLPSDRFFAERPEGSVSTLKIQRTQQEDSAVYLCASSLARDRNTGELFFGEGSRLTVL.

This clone came up once. V gene TRBV19 combines with J gene TRBJ1-1, with D possibly being TRBD1 (6 bases). CDR3 length equals 14 residues. Germline V CDR1 and CDR2: LNHDA, SQIVND (reference sequence). Between the trimmed V and J ends, which lost 6 bases and 4 bases, there was a span of 15 bases. Here the CDR3 DNA reads TGTGCCAGTAGCGTCAGGGGAAGGGGCACTGAAGCTTTCTTT. It is translated as CASSVRGRGTEAFF. Full variable domain (missing parts from reference TRBV19 and TRBJ1-1): DGGITQSPKYLFRKEGQNVTLSCEQNLNHDAMYWYRQDPGQGLRLIYYSQIVNDFQKGDIAEGYSVSREKKESFPLTVTSAQKNPTAFYLCASSVRGRGTEAFFGQGTRLTVV.

The rearrangement uses TRBV19 and TRBJ1-2, with D possibly being TRBD1 (6 bases). V was clipped by 9 bases and J by 2 bases, with 10 bases between them. Germline assignment: CDR1 LNHDA and CDR2 SQIVND (reference sequence). The CDR3 has 12 residues. CDR3 amino acids: CASETGNYGYTF. CDR3 DNA: TGTGCCAGCGAGACAGGAAACTATGGCTACACCTTC. Based on the CDR3 plus reference TRBV19 and TRBJ1-2, the full variable domain is DGGITQSPKYLFRKEGQNVTLSCEQNLNHDAMYWYRQDPGQGLRLIYYSQIVNDFQKGDIAEGYSVSREKKESFPLTVTSAQKNPTAFYLCASETGNYGYTFGSGTRLTVV.

This clone was recorded only once. The V call is TRBV2, the J call TRBJ1-4; 9 bases are shared with TRBD1. Germline assignment: CDR1 SNHLY and CDR2 FYNNEI. Trimming took 6 bases from V and 10 from J; bases not matched to a gene: 9. The CDR3 has 14 amino acids. CDR3 residues: CASSWDRETGKLFF. Written as DNA, the CDR3 is TGTGCCAGCAGCTGGGACAGGGAAACGGGAAAACTGTTTTTT.

The chain uses TRBV19 and TRBJ1-5; 12 bases are shared with TRBD1. The junction had 13 bases not matched to a gene; V was cut back by 4 bases and J by 0 bases. Germline V gives CDR1 LNHDA, CDR2 SQIVND (reference sequence). The CDR3 is 20 amino acids. The CDR3 is CASSTPRPGQGAVSNQPQHF. The CDR3 nucleotides read TGTGCCAGTAGTACTCCCAGACCGGGACAGGGGGCCGTTAGCAATCAGCCCCAGCATTTT. The entire variable domain, with the rest obtained from reference TRBV19 and TRBJ1-5, is as follows: DGGITQSPKYLFRKEGQNVTLSCEQNLNHDAMYWYRQDPGQGLRLIYYSQIVNDFQKGDIAEGYSVSREKKESFPLTVTSAQKNPTAFYLCASSTPRPGQGAVSNQPQHFGDGTRLSIL.

J is TRBJ1-2 and V is TRBV30; D gene unclear. The CDR3 sequence is 13 residues long. V was clipped by 1 base and J by 3 bases, with 9 bases between them. Germline CDR1 GTSNPN, CDR2 SVGIG (reference sequence). DNA of the CDR3: TGTGCCTGGAGTGCTCAGGATCACTATGGCTACACCTTC. Its translation: CAWSAQDHYGYTF.

The chain has TRBV6-6 and TRBJ2-3, with 8 bases that match TRBD2. This CDR3 contains 16 residues. The trim removed 4 bases at V and 3 bases at J, leaving 9 bases unmatched. CDR1 is MNHNY and CDR2 is SVGAGI in the germline V gene (reference sequence). This CDR3 reads CASSSGGAGATDTQYF. The CDR3, as DNA: TGTGCCAGCAGTTCGGGCGGAGCGGGAGCGACAGATACGCAGTATTTT.

The chain carries TRBV6-1 and TRBJ1-2; possible D gene TRBD1, 5 bases. V lost 4 bases and J lost 7, with 13 bases in between. The length of the CDR3 is 13 residues. Germline V gene data show CDR1 as MNHNS and CDR2 as SASEGT. CDR3 in DNA: TGTGCCAGCAGTGTGCGTGACAGTAGTGGCTACACCTTC. Encoded protein: CASSVRDSSGYTF.

The gene calls are TRBV9 and TRBJ2-2; 14 nucleotides agree with TRBD2. Unmatched junction bases numbered 4, after V lost 0 bases and J lost 3 bases. The CDR3 extends over 18 amino acids. In germline, CDR1 is SGDLS, CDR2 YYNGEE. CDR3 residues: CASSVGLAGGPDTGELFF. In nucleotides, the CDR3 is TGTGCCAGCAGCGTAGGACTAGCGGGGGGGCCTGACACCGGGGAGCTGTTTTTT.

V usage is TRBV5-3 and J usage is TRBJ2-7, with 12 positions matching TRBD2. TRBV5-3 is treated as an ORF (open reading frame) with a function not yet certain. The junction had 4 bases not matched to a gene; V was cut back by 3 bases and J by 6 bases. The CDR3 extends over 14 amino acids. In DNA, the CDR3 is TGTGCCAGAAGCTCACTAGCGGGAGGAAGCGAGCAGTACTTC. Protein: CARSSLAGGSEQYF.

The genes are TRBV15 and TRBJ1-2; D unresolved. Germline V CDR1 and CDR2: LNHNV, YYDKDF (reference sequence). V gave up 3 bases and J gave up 3 bases, with 11 bases separating them. The CDR3 is 14 residues long. CDR3 nucleotides: TGTGCCACCAGCAGTTACCCCCAGGACTATGGCTACACCTTC. Its translation: CATSSYPQDYGYTF.

This chain links TRBV5-1 with TRBJ1-3; D gene ambiguous. In germline, CDR1 is SGHRS, CDR2 YFSETQ. Between the trimmed V and J ends, which lost 4 bases and 0 bases, there was a span of 17 bases. The CDR3 is 17 residues long. CDR3 region: CASSLRGGLSSGNTIYF. DNA of the CDR3: TGCGCCAGCAGCCTCCGGGGAGGACTGAGCTCTGGAAACACCATATATTTT.

This clone was seen a few times. The V call is TRBV7-8, the J call TRBJ1-1; D not resolved. V was shortened by 4 bases and J by 8 bases, with 8 bases between the two germline ends. This CDR3 has 11 residues. Germline CDR1 reads SGHVS; CDR2 reads FQNEAQ. The CDR3 DNA follows: TGTGCCAGCAGCTCCCGGAGGGAAGCTTTCTTT. Amino acid sequence: CASSSRREAFF.